This T cell receptor (beta chain) was captured by sequencing in a study of response to subunit inactivated influenza vaccine. Many counts were recorded for this clonotype. TCRdb reprocessed the RT-PCR reads with MiXCR, giving one entry per CDR3 protein. The top ten hold about 29% of the sample, which has roughly 190,000 distinct CDR3 sequences, about 12% seen once. CDR1 and CDR2 from the germline V gene are ENHRY and SYGVKD. Trimming stripped 11 bases from V and 9 bases from J, with 26 bases between. This CDR3 region has 15 residues. The data were also submitted as part of a second study, on T cells expressing NK-cell markers. That source adds: UMIs were included in TCR beta cDNA generated by 5'RACE template switching. With respect to HCMV, seven of the eight sequenced donors were seropositive, and one was seronegative.

The genes are TRBV10-3 and TRBJ2-1; no definite D call. The source is a middle-aged man who received an inactivated influenza vaccine. The sequencing here drew on CD8+ T cells sorted from PBMCs, taken about 12 days after vaccination. CDR3 in DNA: TGTGCCGCCCTAGGAGAATCCTCCCCCATGGGTGAGCAGTTCTTC. It yields the protein CAALGESSPMGEQFF.